This TCR beta chain was found in a study of T cell changes during pregnancy in multiple sclerosis. Assay: immunoSEQ multiplex PCR; the TCRdb copy retains only in-frame clones and omits some. This table has around 100,000 clones, just over 90% appearing once. The CDR3 is 14 residues long. V was cut by 7 bases and J by 7 bases, with 16 bases left in between. In germline, CDR1 is SGHNT, CDR2 YENEEA. The starting material was peripheral blood, obtained after pregnancy. The clonotype originates from a female donor with multiple sclerosis, enrolled in a pregnancy study. V gene TRBV11-3 combines with J gene TRBJ2-2, with D perhaps matching TRBD1 (6 bases). The CDR3 nucleotides read TGTGCCAGCAACATGGGGGCCGGGCACGGGGAGCTGTTTTTT. Translated: CASNMGAGHGELFF.